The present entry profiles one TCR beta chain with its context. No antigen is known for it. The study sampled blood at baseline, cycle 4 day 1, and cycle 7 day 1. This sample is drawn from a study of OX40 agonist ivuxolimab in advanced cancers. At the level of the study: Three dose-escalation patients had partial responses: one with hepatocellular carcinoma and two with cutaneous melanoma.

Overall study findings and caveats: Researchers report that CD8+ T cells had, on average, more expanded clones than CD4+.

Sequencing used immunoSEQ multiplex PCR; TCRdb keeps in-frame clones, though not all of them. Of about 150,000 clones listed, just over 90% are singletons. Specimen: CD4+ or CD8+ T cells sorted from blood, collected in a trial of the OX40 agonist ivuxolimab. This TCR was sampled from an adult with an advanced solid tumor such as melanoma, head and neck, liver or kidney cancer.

The CDR3 DNA sequence: TGTGCCAGCAGCCAAGGGGGGGCGGGGACTAGCGGGAGGACAGATACGCAGTATTTT. This sequence encodes CASSQGGAGTSGRTDTQYF. The chain employs TRBV4-2 and TRBJ2-3, with 15 bases identical to TRBD2. Germline V lookup: CDR1 LGHNA, CDR2 YNFKEQ. Trimming removed 1 base from V and 3 bases from J; junction bases left unmatched: 8. The CDR3 has 19 amino acids.